This T cell receptor beta chain emerged from a study of T cell responses to AZD1222 COVID-19 vaccine. Study findings and constraints: Just a handful of AZD1222 recipients were seropositive at baseline. White British donors predominated, females outnumbered males, and clonal diversity was possibly underestimated. Vaccine-associated CD4 TCRs spanned spike, dominant at 160-218 and 743-854.

J gave up 0 bases and V 10 bases, and 19 bases lay outside the gene matches. The CDR3 loop spans 19 amino acids. CDR1 SGHVS and CDR2 FQNEAQ come from the germline V gene. The protocol was immunoSEQ multiplex PCR, while the TCRdb copy is restricted to in-frame clones and leaves out a portion. The sample holds under 200,000 clones, around nine tenths seen once. This clone was picked up a small number of times. The target antigen is unknown. V is TRBV7-8 and J is TRBJ2-7, with TRBD1 matching 12 bases. The source is an adult who received the MenACWY meningococcal vaccine as a control. The sequenced sample was peripheral blood, obtained 28 days after the second dose of the MenACWY control vaccine. CDR3 coding DNA: TGTGCCACCGAACGCGCCTGGGACAGGGGGCTTGGAAGCTCCTACGAGCAGTACTTC. This encodes CATERAWDRGLGSSYEQYF. Looking up the rest from reference TRBV7-8 and TRBJ2-7 gives the full variable domain: GAGVSQSPRYKVAKRGQDVALRCDPISGHVSLFWYQQALGQGPEFLTYFQNEAQLDKSGLPSDRFFAERPEGSVSTLKIQRTQQEDSAVYLCATERAWDRGLGSSYEQYFGPGTRLTVT.